This note documents a single TCR beta chain sequence. Its cognate antigen is unknown. Authors' methods: Junction-only sequences produced by ImmunoSEQ had no quality scores, so filtering differed. Produced via immunoSEQ multiplex PCR; TCRdb's table is partial and in-frame only. That table supplies the V and J calls and clone size; D and trimming were determined from the DNA. Here the sample spans hundreds of thousands of clones, about 98% being singletons. V was clipped by 6 bases and J by 3 bases, with 18 bases between them. Germline V lookup: CDR1 SQVTM, CDR2 ANQGSEA. The CDR3 consists of 14 residues. These data are taken from a study of shared clonotypes between healthy human individuals. Study-level findings and limits: Shared clonotypes: approximately 4.5% naive CD4, roughly 4% naive CD8, about 2.5% memory CD4, under 0.45% memory CD8. Generally, estimated richness proved larger in naive subsets than it did in memory subsets. Incompleteness in sorted-subset sequencing, despite large depth, was shown by rarefaction.

CD45RO-negative CD8 cells positively selected for CCR7 made up the naive population, which excluded terminally differentiated effector memory CD45RA+ cells. The clonotype comes from a man in his thirties or forties in good health. V and J are TRBV29-1 and TRBJ2-7, with unresolved D. The source material was naive CD8+ T cells sorted from blood. This chain's CDR3 is CSVIPPGSYYEQYF. In DNA form, the CDR3 reads TGCAGCGTCATACCCCCGGGTTCCTACTACGAGCAGTACTTC.